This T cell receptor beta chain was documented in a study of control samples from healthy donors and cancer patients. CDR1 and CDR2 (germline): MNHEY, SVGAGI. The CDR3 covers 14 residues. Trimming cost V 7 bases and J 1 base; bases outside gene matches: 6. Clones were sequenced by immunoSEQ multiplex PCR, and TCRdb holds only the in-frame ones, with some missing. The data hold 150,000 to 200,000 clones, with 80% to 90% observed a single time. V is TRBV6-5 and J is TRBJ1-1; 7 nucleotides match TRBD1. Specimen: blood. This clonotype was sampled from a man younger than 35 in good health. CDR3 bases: TGTGCCAGCACCTTGACAGGGACGAACACTGAAGCTTTCTTT. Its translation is CASTLTGTNTEAFF.